This T cell receptor beta chain originates from a study of control samples from healthy donors and cancer patients. The CDR3 runs 13 residues. V dropped 7 bases and J dropped 3 bases, with 13 bases sitting between them. Per germline, CDR1 MNHEY and CDR2 SVGAGI. This clone was observed a single time. This table comes from immunoSEQ multiplex PCR, and its TCRdb copy is limited to in-frame clones, with some not included. The sample has roughly 88,000 clones, over 85% seen once. Sequenced material: blood. The chain combines TRBV6-5 with TRBJ2-7; D is undetermined. This clonotype was obtained from a man younger than 30 in good health. The DNA for the CDR3 is TGTGCCAGCACCAACTCCCGGAGCTACGAGCAGTACTTC. It translates to CASTNSRSYEQYF.